The 28 T cell receptor beta chains listed next were all sequenced from one sample in a study of cytomegalovirus exposure and HLA in healthy donors. The assay was immunoSEQ multiplex PCR, and TCRdb's table has in-frame clones only and misses some. The data contain more than 85,000 clones, roughly 86% of them singletons. The sequenced material came from PBMCs. Receptor source: a woman aged 18-29 years in good health and CMV-seropositive.

The chain links TRBV6-5 to TRBJ1-5; 7 bases match TRBD1. The trim removed 5 bases at V and 7 bases at J, leaving 11 bases unmatched. CDR3 length: 15 amino acids. From germline, CDR1 is MNHEY and CDR2 SVGAGI. The CDR3 sequence is CASSRRGGAGQPQHF. The CDR3 region has the DNA TGTGCCAGCAGTCGGCGAGGGGGCGCGGGCCAGCCCCAGCATTTT.

This clone was seen a few times. The chain is built from TRBV2 and TRBJ2-1; TRBD2 aligns across 11 bases. V lost 8 bases and J lost 7; bases outside the gene matches: 7. Germline V gene sequence: CDR1 SNHLY, CDR2 FYNNEI. CDR3 length: 14 residues. CDR3 region: CASDIAGGRNEQFF. The CDR3, as DNA: TGTGCCAGCGACATAGCGGGGGGGCGGAATGAGCAGTTCTTC. The entire variable domain, with the rest obtained from reference TRBV2 and TRBJ2-1, is as follows: EPEVTQTPSHQVTQMGQEVILRCVPISNHLYFYWYRQILGQKVEFLVSFYNNEISEKSEIFDDQFSVERPDGSNFTLKIRSTKLEDSAMYFCASDIAGGRNEQFFGPGTRLTVL.

This chain uses TRBV11-3 with TRBJ2-7; D is perhaps TRBD2 (5 bases). CDR3 length: 15 amino acids. Germline lookup yields CDR1 SGHNT and CDR2 YENEEA. Trimming stripped 5 bases from V and 2 bases from J, with 16 bases between. CDR3 loop: CASSLGRIATYEQYF. In nucleotides, the CDR3 is TGTGCCAGCAGCCTGGGTCGAATAGCGACCTACGAGCAGTACTTC.

The rearrangement joins TRBV9 to TRBJ1-6; no clear D gene. Deletions cut 2 bases from V and 5 bases from J, with 5 bases between. The germline CDR1 and CDR2 sequences are SGDLS and YYNGEE. CDR3 length: 13 amino acids. This CDR3 reads CASSVSDNSPLHF. CDR3 DNA: TGTGCCAGCAGCGTCTCTGATAATTCACCCCTCCACTTT.

The chain recombines TRBV6-5 with TRBJ2-5; D is unresolved. The CDR3 covers 14 residues. V shed 6 bases and J shed 5 bases, with 16 bases lying between them. CDR1 is MNHEY and CDR2 is SVGAGI in the germline V gene. CDR3 sequence: CASRVGSSRETQYF. The CDR3 DNA reads TGTGCCAGCAGGGTCGGCTCCTCCAGGGAGACCCAGTACTTC.

This clone was seen only once. The chain employs TRBV5-1 and TRBJ1-2; D is possibly TRBD1 (6 bases). Germline V lookup: CDR1 SGHRS, CDR2 YFSETQ. CDR3 size: 15 residues. Trimming stripped 9 bases from V and 0 bases from J, with 18 bases between. The chain's CDR3 is CANFGQNTPNYGYTF. The CDR3 region has the DNA TGCGCCAACTTCGGACAGAATACCCCTAACTATGGCTACACCTTC.

The chain uses TRBV27 and TRBJ2-5, with a tentative D call TRBD2 (6 bases). Germline CDR1 MNHEY, CDR2 SMNVEV (reference sequence). V lost 7 bases and J 4 bases, leaving 7 bases between the germline ends. CDR3 length: 11 residues. The CDR3, as DNA: TGTGCCAGCACCGGGGGAGAGACCCAGTACTTC. Protein sequence: CASTGGETQYF.

For the CDR3, the DNA is TGCGCCAGCGGACCCGGGACAGGGGTTGAGCAGTTCTTC. As protein: CASGPGTGVEQFF. This rearrangement joins TRBV10-2 to TRBJ2-1; 10 positions agree with TRBD1. The CDR3 runs 13 residues. Germline lookup yields CDR1 WSHSY and CDR2 SAAADI. V was pared by 8 bases and J by 9 bases, with 7 bases of the junction left unmatched.

This rearrangement joins TRBV18 to TRBJ2-3, with 7 nucleotides matching TRBD1. The CDR3 has 14 residues. From germline, CDR1 is KGHSH and CDR2 LQKENI. Trimming at V came to 4 bases and at J to 6 bases, leaving 7 bases not matched to a gene. CDR3 nucleotide sequence: TGTGCCAGCTCACTTGACAGGGTGGAGGATACGCAGTATTTT. It yields the protein CASSLDRVEDTQYF.

The chain has TRBV29-1 and TRBJ2-7, with 8 bases lining up with TRBD1. V dropped 7 bases and J dropped 2; count of bases not matched to a gene: 4. Germline CDR1 SQVTM, CDR2 ANQGSEA. The CDR3 has 12 amino acids. The CDR3 spells CSAIQGAYEQYF. The DNA for the CDR3 is TGCAGCGCGATACAGGGGGCCTACGAGCAGTACTTC.

The CDR3 spells CASSLGDSDEKLFF. The CDR3 DNA is TGCGCCAGCAGCTTGGGGGACAGCGATGAAAAACTGTTTTTT. The genes are TRBV5-1 and TRBJ1-4, with TRBD1 matching over 7 bases. Germline CDR1 is SGHRS and CDR2 is YFSETQ. With 0 bases clipped from V and 6 bases from J, the junction kept 2 bases outside the gene matches. This CDR3 is 14 amino acids long.

This chain connects TRBV7-9 to TRBJ2-1; 10 bases line up with TRBD2. V gave up 4 bases and J gave up 4 bases; unmatched junction bases: 7. CDR1 is SEHNR and CDR2 is FQNEAQ in the germline V gene (reference sequence). The CDR3 totals 16 residues. CDR3 in amino acids: CASSSLTSGPYNEQFF. In DNA, the CDR3 is TGTGCCAGCAGCTCGCTGACTAGCGGGCCTTACAATGAGCAGTTCTTC.

The J gene is TRBJ2-2, the V gene TRBV5-1; D is uncertain. The CDR3 is 15 residues long. V lost 5 bases to trimming and J lost 5 bases, with 16 bases between them. Germline loops: CDR1 SGHRS, CDR2 YFSETQ. The CDR3 reads CASSAGVLSTGELFF. The CDR3 DNA reads as TGCGCCAGCAGTGCCGGAGTGTTATCGACCGGGGAGCTGTTTTTT. The full variable domain, completed using reference TRBV5-1 and TRBJ2-2, is KAGVTQTPRYLIKTRGQQVTLSCSPISGHRSVSWYQQTPGQGLQFLFEYFSETQRNKGNFPGRFSGRQFSNSRSEMNVSTLELGDSALYLCASSAGVLSTGELFFGEGSRLTVL.

This sequence joins TRBV12-2 and TRBJ2-7; the D call TRBD2 from the table was never checked on the DNA. TRBV12-2 is a listed pseudogene. CDR3 length: 16 amino acids. CDR3 nucleotides: TGTGCAAGTCGCTTAGTAGTAGCGGGGGGGATGAACGAGCAGTACTTC. Its translation is CASRLVVAGGMNEQYF.

This chain connects TRBV6-1 to TRBJ1-2; D might be TRBD1 (5 bases). CDR1 and CDR2 from the germline V gene are MNHNS and SASEGT. Trimming shortened V by 6 bases and J by 8 bases, and 19 bases separated the two germline ends. CDR3 length equals 14 residues. CDR3 nucleotide sequence: TGTGCCAGCAGCTTAACGGACACCTCGGTAGGCTACACCTTC. Protein sequence: CASSLTDTSVGYTF.

The V and J genes are TRBV28 and TRBJ1-5; D call uncertain. The CDR3 runs to 16 residues. Trimming cost V 3 bases and J 2 bases, with 14 bases left between them. Germline loops: CDR1 MDHEN, CDR2 SYDVKM. CDR3 nucleotide sequence: TGTGCCAGCAGTTTTTTATCGGTTTATGGCAATCAGCCCCAGCATTTT. It codes for CASSFLSVYGNQPQHF.

The chain employs TRBV5-1 and TRBJ1-3; D call uncertain. The V end lost 6 bases, the J end lost 0 bases, and 13 bases lay between the germline ends. This CDR3 region has 15 residues. Germline lookup yields CDR1 SGHRS and CDR2 YFSETQ. The CDR3 loop reads CASTETGSSGNTIYF. The DNA for the CDR3 is TGCGCCAGCACGGAGACGGGTTCCTCTGGAAACACCATATATTTT.

Only one count was recorded for this clone. The rearrangement links TRBV2 to TRBJ2-7; a possible D gene is TRBD2 (5 bases). Germline loops: CDR1 SNHLY, CDR2 FYNNEI. V lost 4 bases and J lost 9, with 10 bases in between. CDR3 size: 11 residues. CDR3 DNA sequence: TGTGCCAGCAGTGGGCTAGCCCTGCAGTACTTC. It is translated as CASSGLALQYF.

The genes are TRBV7-2 and TRBJ2-7, with D perhaps matching TRBD1 (6 bases). Trimming removed 1 base from V and 1 base from J, with 11 bases in between. Germline V CDR1 and CDR2: SGHTA, FQGNSA. This CDR3 is built from 15 residues. The CDR3 sequence: CASSLGPGVSYEQYF. The CDR3 DNA follows: TGTGCCAGCAGCTTAGGTCCAGGGGTTTCCTACGAGCAGTACTTC.

The chain has TRBV5-1 and TRBJ1-2; the match to TRBD1 covers 10 bases. Germline lookup yields CDR1 SGHRS and CDR2 YFSETQ. The CDR3 is 14 residues long. Trimming at V came to 4 bases and at J to 1 base, leaving 1 base not matched to a gene. CDR3 amino acids: CASSGQGGNYGYTF. In DNA form, the CDR3 reads TGCGCCAGCAGCGGACAGGGGGGTAACTATGGCTACACCTTC.

This chain uses TRBV27 with TRBJ2-5; the match to TRBD1 covers 9 bases. The CDR3 length is 14 residues. Germline V CDR1 and CDR2: MNHEY, SMNVEV (reference sequence). V gave up 6 bases and J gave up 6 bases; unmatched junction bases: 8. The chain's CDR3 is CASRQTGGVKTQYF. Here the CDR3 DNA reads TGTGCCAGCAGACAAACAGGGGGCGTAAAGACCCAGTACTTC.

This clone was observed a few times. The rearrangement links TRBV7-9 to TRBJ2-1; the match to TRBD2 covers 14 bases. V was pared by 5 bases and J by 5 bases, with 8 bases of the junction left unmatched. This CDR3 comprises 17 residues. Germline V CDR1 and CDR2: SEHNR, FQNEAQ (reference sequence). CDR3: CASSPGGLAGGNNEQFF. CDR3 nucleotides: TGTGCCAGCAGCCCAGGTGGACTAGCGGGAGGTAACAATGAGCAGTTCTTC.

This chain joins TRBV10-3 and TRBJ1-2, with D possibly matching TRBD1 (5 bases). Germline CDR1 ENHRY, CDR2 SYGVKD. Trimming removed 3 bases at V and 2 bases at J, with 19 bases between. There are 17 residues in the CDR3. CDR3 amino acids: CAISEGVVGSENYGYTF. The CDR3 nucleotides read TGTGCCATCAGTGAAGGGGTCGTAGGCTCCGAGAACTATGGCTACACCTTC.

This clone has only one observation. The chain combines TRBV4-1 with TRBJ1-1, with 8 bases matching TRBD1. The germline V gene encodes CDR1 MGHRA and CDR2 YSYEKL. CDR3 length: 15 amino acids. After removal of 1 base from V and 5 bases from J, the junction contained 6 bases not matched to a gene. The CDR3 DNA sequence: TGCGCCAGCAGCCAAGGGCAGGGGGCGGTTACTGAAGCTTTCTTT. Translation: CASSQGQGAVTEAFF.

V gene TRBV18 combines with J gene TRBJ2-2; 8 positions agree with TRBD2. The CDR3 is 16 residues long. V was pared by 1 base and J by 7 bases, with 8 bases of the junction left unmatched. The germline CDR1 and CDR2 sequences are KGHSH and LQKENI. The CDR3 spells CASSPLPSGGIGELFF. DNA for the CDR3: TGTGCCAGCTCACCACTCCCAAGCGGGGGTATCGGGGAGCTGTTTTTT.

The V call is TRBV5-6, the J call TRBJ1-2; maybe TRBD1 (5 bases). V dropped 2 bases and J dropped 8 bases, with 16 bases sitting between them. The CDR3 loop spans 14 amino acids. Germline V gene data show CDR1 as SGHDT and CDR2 as YYEEEE. The CDR3 DNA sequence: TGTGCCAGCAGCTTAGTAGGGGTTACGGGCGGCTACACCTTC. Amino acids: CASSLVGVTGGYTF.

V gene TRBV18 combines with J gene TRBJ2-7; 8 nucleotides agree with TRBD1. This CDR3 region has 16 residues. In germline, CDR1 is KGHSH, CDR2 LQKENI. Unmatched junction bases numbered 11, after V lost 3 bases and J lost 4 bases. CDR3 protein: CASSPRDRSANYEQYF. DNA of the CDR3: TGTGCCAGCTCACCTCGGGACAGGTCGGCTAATTACGAGCAGTACTTC.

The rearrangement joins TRBV5-1 to TRBJ2-2, with 9 positions matching TRBD2. V shed 1 base, J shed 4 bases, and the junction held 2 bases outside the gene matches. The germline gives CDR1 SGHRS, CDR2 YFSETQ. There are 15 residues in the CDR3. The CDR3 nucleotides read TGCGCCAGCAGCTTGCTAGCGGGAAGCACCGGGGAGCTGTTTTTT. Residues: CASSLLAGSTGELFF.